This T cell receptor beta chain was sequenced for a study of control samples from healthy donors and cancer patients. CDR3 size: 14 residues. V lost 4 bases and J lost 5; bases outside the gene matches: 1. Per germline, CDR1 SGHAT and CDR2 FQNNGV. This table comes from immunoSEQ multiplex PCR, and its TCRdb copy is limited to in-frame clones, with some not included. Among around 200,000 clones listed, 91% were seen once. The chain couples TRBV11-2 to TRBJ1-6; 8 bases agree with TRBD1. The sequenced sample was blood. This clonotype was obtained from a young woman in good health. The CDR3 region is CASSSGQDNSPLHF. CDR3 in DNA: TGTGCCAGCAGCTCGGGACAGGATAATTCACCCCTCCACTTT.